The sample holds many counts of the clone carrying this T cell receptor (beta chain). The antigen remains unidentified. V lost 7 bases and J lost 8, with 24 bases in between. Per the germline V gene, CDR1 is KGHDR and CDR2 is SFDVKD. The CDR3 loop spans 16 amino acids. The data originate from a study of T-cell memory formation after mild COVID-19. Study context: Clusters were largely donor specific.

Findings and caveats of the study: Among CD4+ contracting clones, most were CM and EM, and CD8+ ones EMRA.

Researchers used 5'RACE with constant-segment primers to make TCR alpha and TCR beta cDNA libraries that carry sample barcodes and UMIs. TCRdb reprocessed the 5' RACE reads via MiXCR and lists one record per CDR3 protein. The sample lists around 47,000 distinct CDR3 sequences; 9.5% were seen once. V usage is TRBV24-1 and J usage is TRBJ2-3, with D possibly matching TRBD2 (6 bases). The sequenced sample was PBMCs or a T cell subset sorted from them (not recorded which). This clonotype was sampled from an adult woman who had mild COVID-19 (a few samples of this study predate the infection). Cell type and time point are not known. The CDR3 sequence: CATSPHEVGGKGTQYF. CDR3 nucleotides: TGTGCCACCAGCCCTCACGAGGTAGGAGGGAAGGGTACGCAGTATTTT.